Listed below are T cell receptor beta chains from one sample, sequenced in a study of early T cells in non-severe SARS-CoV-2 infection. TCRdb re-called the 5' RACE reads with MiXCR, one entry per CDR3 protein. The sample includes 35,000 to 45,000 distinct CDR3 sequences, approximately 7.2% of them seen just once. Sequences were derived from whole blood, sampled at baseline. The receptors here all came from an adult who was a healthcare worker with PCR-confirmed SARS-CoV-2 infection or an uninfected control (not recorded which). Both conserved end residues are part of each CDR3. A D gene is named only where the DNA matches it firmly. The size of a clone is reported for some rows only, either as once, few or many, or as a class for expanded clones.

TRBV29-1,NA,12,few,TRBJ1-2,TGCAGCGTAGCCGGGAGCAACTATGGCTACACCTTC,CSVAGSNYGYTF
TRBV7-9,NA,14,many,TRBJ2-7,TGTGCCAGCAGCGGAGAACGGGGGGCATGGGAGCAGTACTTC,CASSGERGAWEQYF
TRBV3-1,NA,14,NA,TRBJ1-1,TGTGCCAGCAGCCAGGGACAACGGAACACTGAAGCTTTCTTT,CASSQGQRNTEAFF
TRBV11-2,NA,13,few,TRBJ2-7,TGTGCCAGCAGCTTAGAGCCCGGGGGTGAGCAGTACTTC,CASSLEPGGEQYF
TRBV12-3/TRBV12-4,NA,14,NA,TRBJ2-2,TGTGCCAGCAGTAGGGACGCCAACACCGGGGAGCTGTTTTTT,CASSRDANTGELFF
TRBV6-1,TRBD1,18,few,TRBJ2-6,TGTGCCAGCATTAACGGAGACAGGGTATACTCTGGGGCCAACGTCCTGACTTTC,CASINGDRVYSGANVLTF
TRBV28,NA,12,many,TRBJ2-3,TGTGCCAGCAGTTTTACTAGAGATACGCAGTATTTT,CASSFTRDTQYF
TRBV7-6,NA,15,few,TRBJ2-2,TGTGCTACCCGGGGGCTAGCGGTGAACACCGGGGAGCTGTTTTTT,CATRGLAVNTGELFF
TRBV5-1,NA,16,many,TRBJ2-2,TGCGCCAGCAGCTCAAGCGGACACTTGAACACCGGGGAGCTGTTTTTT,CASSSSGHLNTGELFF
TRBV12-3/TRBV12-4,NA,13,many,TRBJ1-2,TGTGCCAGCAGTTTTCGGGGAGGCTATGGCTACACCTTC,CASSFRGGYGYTF
TRBV7-9,NA,14,NA,TRBJ1-4,TGTGCCAGCAGTCATGACAGCGGGAGGGAAAAACTGTTTTTT,CASSHDSGREKLFF
TRBV24-1,NA,13,many,TRBJ2-7,TGTGCCACCAGTGAATCGTGGTCTGATGAGCAGTACTTC,CATSESWSDEQYF
TRBV20-1,NA,15,few,TRBJ1-3,TGCAGTGCTAGAGAGGTCGCAGCCTCTGGAAACACCATATATTTT,CSAREVAASGNTIYF
TRBV29-1,NA,15,many,TRBJ2-4,TGCAGCGTTGAAGTTCTGGCTGGAGCCAAAAACATTCAGTACTTC,CSVEVLAGAKNIQYF
TRBV5-1,NA,14,many,TRBJ2-2,TGCGCCAGCAGCTTAGGAGGGGCCGACGGGGAGCTGTTTTTT,CASSLGGADGELFF
TRBV5-1,TRBD1,12,NA,TRBJ2-1,TGCGCCAGCAGGACAGGGTACAATGAGCAGTTCTTC,CASRTGYNEQFF
TRBV12-3/TRBV12-4,TRBD1,17,once,TRBJ1-3,TGTGCCAGCAATCCCCAAGACAGGGGATCCTCTGGAAACACCATATATTTT,CASNPQDRGSSGNTIYF
TRBV7-9,TRBD1,16,NA,TRBJ2-1,TGTGCCAGCAGCCCCAACAGGGGAAGCTCCTACAATGAGCAGTTCTTC,CASSPNRGSSYNEQFF
TRBV28,NA,12,NA,TRBJ2-7,TGTGCCAGCAGGCTGACAGGTTACGAGCAGTACTTC,CASRLTGYEQYF
TRBV20-1,NA,12,many,TRBJ2-1,TGCGGGGCTGAGAGCTCCTACAATGAGCAGTTCTTC,CGAESSYNEQFF
TRBV5-1,NA,14,few,TRBJ1-1,TGCGCCAGCAGCTTGGGAGGTATGAACACTGAAGCTTTCTTT,CASSLGGMNTEAFF
TRBV7-2,NA,14,many,TRBJ1-3,TGTGCCAGCAGCCCCCTTGGGGGAGGAAACACCATATATTTT,CASSPLGGGNTIYF
TRBV11-2,TRBD2,11,few,TRBJ2-5,TGTGCCAGCAGCGCGGGGGGGACCCAGTACTTC,CASSAGGTQYF
TRBV4-3,NA,15,NA,TRBJ1-2,TGCGCCAGCAGCCAAAGACCCGCATACAACTATGGCTACACCTTC,CASSQRPAYNYGYTF
TRBV12-3/TRBV12-4,NA,15,few,TRBJ2-7,TGTGCCAGCAGTTTAGTCGCTGGCAGCTCCTACGAGCAGTACTTC,CASSLVAGSSYEQYF
TRBV28,TRBD1,15,NA,TRBJ1-5,TGTGCCAGCAGTTCGTCCGGGACAGGGATGCAGCCCCAGCATTTT,CASSSSGTGMQPQHF
TRBV5-4,NA,16,few,TRBJ2-4,TGTGCCAGCAGCCGCGACTCCTCTGCTGCCAAAAACATTCAGTACTTC,CASSRDSSAAKNIQYF
TRBV28,NA,14,NA,TRBJ1-5,TGTGCCAGCCTGCAGGGTGGTAGCAATCAGCCCCAGCATTTT,CASLQGGSNQPQHF
TRBV20-1,NA,13,NA,TRBJ1-1,TGCAGTGCTAGGCTGCCGGGGAGTCCTGAAGCTTTCTTT,CSARLPGSPEAFF
TRBV21-1,NA,22,few,TRBJ1-3,TGTGCCAGCAGCAAAGTCGGGGCGGGACAAGGCCCTCCGGGGGACTCTGGAAACACCATATATTTT,CASSKVGAGQGPPGDSGNTIYF
TRBV28,TRBD1,14,NA,TRBJ2-5,TGTGCCAGCAGTTTATACAGGGGCGGTGAGACCCAGTACTTC,CASSLYRGGETQYF
TRBV6-6,NA,16,once,TRBJ2-1,TGTGCCAGCAGTTACACAACCGGGAACCCCTACAATGAGCAGTTCTTC,CASSYTTGNPYNEQFF
TRBV6-1,NA,14,few,TRBJ1-6,TGTGCCAGTGTGACCGGGGCAGATAATTCACCCCTCCACTTT,CASVTGADNSPLHF
TRBV11-2,NA,16,NA,TRBJ1-2,TGTGCCAGCAGCTTCGCGGGGGGAGATTCTAACTATGGCTACACCTTC,CASSFAGGDSNYGYTF
TRBV11-2,NA,14,few,TRBJ2-5,TGTGCCAGCAGCTGGGACCCCCAGGAGGAGACCCAGTACTTC,CASSWDPQEETQYF
TRBV15,NA,14,many,TRBJ1-6,TGTGCCACCACCAGGGGTGCCCATAATTCACCCCTCCACTTT,CATTRGAHNSPLHF